These 20 T cell receptor beta chains originate from one sample sequenced in a study of T-cell reconstitution after alpha-beta-depleted transplantation in children (dated by TCRdb to between 2015 and 2016). The library was obtained by PCR. Sequencing was performed on an Illumina HiSeq 2500. Molecular barcoding was employed in the preparation of TCR libraries, with unique molecular identifiers being used to normalize TCRbeta repertoire quantification. In TCRdb, the public reads were trimmed at Q25 with fastp and aligned with MiXCR, with productive beta chains retained. Each CDR3 protein gets just one entry, which takes the most common genes and DNA from the rows behind it. The sample table lists almost 400,000 distinct CDR3 sequences, 20% of them with a count of one. Less than 4.5% of the sample comes from the top ten. The sample was PBMCs from the stem cell graft donor, taken from the stem cell graft. The receptors here all came from a human donor who donated a stem cell graft to a child with acute myeloid leukemia.

In its sample, this clonotype was seen many times. V gene TRBV20-1 combines with J gene TRBJ2-5, with D possibly being TRBD2 (5 bases). The V end was cut by 6 bases, the J end by 5 bases, with 13 bases between. This CDR3 is 12 amino acids long. Looked up from germline, CDR1 is DFQATT and CDR2 is SNEGSKA (reference sequence). The CDR3 coding sequence is TGCAGTGCACAATCTAGCCGGGAGACCCAGTACTTC. Amino acids: CSAQSSRETQYF.

This clonotype came up a few times. V gene TRBV29-1 combines with J gene TRBJ1-2; D not certain. This CDR3 region has 11 residues. V was clipped by 4 bases and J by 8 bases, with 11 bases between them. Per the germline V gene, CDR1 is SQVTM and CDR2 is ANQGSEA. The CDR3 DNA follows: TGCAGCGTTGGCGGTGGTGGGGGCTACACCTTC. It yields the protein CSVGGGGGYTF.

This clonotype was observed a few times. The chain couples TRBV20-1 to TRBJ2-1; unclear D gene. Germline V gene lookup returns CDR1 DFQATT and CDR2 SNEGSKA (reference sequence). The ends were cut back, 2 bases at V and 6 bases at J, with 11 bases in the middle. This CDR3 contains 13 residues. The DNA of the CDR3 is TGCAGTGCTAGATGGGTCCCCCTCAATGAGCAGTTCTTC. This codes for CSARWVPLNEQFF.

In this sample, this clonotype turned up a few times. This chain uses TRBV20-1 with TRBJ2-2, with unresolved D. The CDR3 extends over 14 amino acids. Germline V CDR1 and CDR2: DFQATT, SNEGSKA (reference sequence). Deletions cut 6 bases from V and 4 bases from J, with 15 bases between. The CDR3 DNA reads TGCAGTGCCAAAAGCAGGTCGGGCACCGGGGAGCTGTTTTTT. It translates to CSAKSRSGTGELFF.

This clonotype turned up a few times. V and J are TRBV28 and TRBJ2-1, with 9 positions matching TRBD2. Trimming cost V 0 bases and J 0 bases; bases outside gene matches: 6. CDR3 length equals 18 residues. The V gene's germline CDR1 is MDHEN and CDR2 SYDVKM. The CDR3 nucleotides read TGTGCCAGCAGTTTATGGGCTAGCGGGGCTAGCTCCTACAATGAGCAGTTCTTC. It translates to CASSLWASGASSYNEQFF.

The chain couples TRBV12-3 or TRBV12-4 to TRBJ2-1; the D gene is possibly TRBD2 (6 bases). This CDR3 is 17 amino acids long. Trimming removed 5 bases from V and 0 bases from J, with 17 bases in between. The CDR3 protein is CASSPRGSGSSYNEQFF. In DNA form, the CDR3 reads TGTGCCAGCAGTCCTCGGGGTAGCGGTAGCTCCTACAATGAGCAGTTCTTC.

This clonotype was picked up many times. This chain connects TRBV20-1 to TRBJ2-7; 13 bases line up with TRBD2. The CDR3 is 14 residues long. V gave up 3 bases and J gave up 5 bases; unmatched junction bases: 4. The germline V gene encodes CDR1 DFQATT and CDR2 SNEGSKA (reference sequence). CDR3 residues: CSASAGLAGDEQYF. CDR3 DNA: TGCAGTGCTAGTGCCGGACTAGCGGGAGACGAGCAGTACTTC.

The V call is TRBV28, the J call TRBJ1-5; 7 positions match TRBD1. V gave up 6 bases and J gave up 2 bases; unmatched junction bases: 10. Germline V gene data show CDR1 as MDHEN and CDR2 as SYDVKM. The CDR3 consists of 16 residues. The CDR3 loop is CASSRNRGFGNQPQHF. CDR3 bases: TGTGCCAGCAGCCGAAACAGGGGCTTTGGCAATCAGCCCCAGCATTTT.

This chain links TRBV12-3 or TRBV12-4 with TRBJ2-5; D perhaps matches TRBD2 (5 bases). V lost 3 bases to trimming and J lost 5 bases, with 13 bases between them. The CDR3 is 14 residues long. The CDR3 DNA reads TGTGCCAGCAGTTTTGGGGTCTGGGAGGAGACCCAGTACTTC. Translation gives CASSFGVWEETQYF.

The chain recombines TRBV28 with TRBJ2-2; D may be TRBD1 (6 bases). Germline V gene lookup returns CDR1 MDHEN and CDR2 SYDVKM. The length of the CDR3 is 14 residues. V was shortened by 5 bases and J by 6 bases, with 13 bases between the two germline ends. This chain's CDR3 is CASSPGVIPGELFF. CDR3 bases: TGTGCCAGCAGTCCAGGGGTTATCCCCGGGGAGCTGTTTTTT.

This clonotype came up many times. This chain joins TRBV7-2 and TRBJ2-7, with D perhaps matching TRBD1 (6 bases). This CDR3 region has 12 residues. V lost 2 bases and J 4 bases, leaving 6 bases between the germline ends. The germline gives CDR1 SGHTA, CDR2 FQGNSA. CDR3 sequence (DNA): TGTGCCAGCAGCTTAACAGGGTACGAGCAGTACTTC. It translates to CASSLTGYEQYF.

This clonotype was seen only a few times. The V and J genes are TRBV7-9 and TRBJ2-1, with 11 nucleotides matching TRBD2. Germline CDR1 is SEHNR and CDR2 is FQNEAQ (reference sequence). V gave up 3 bases and J gave up 8 bases; unmatched junction bases: 9. This CDR3 has 16 residues. The CDR3 here is CASSFSASGRRDEQFF. As DNA, the CDR3 is TGTGCCAGCAGCTTCTCGGCTAGCGGGAGGAGGGATGAGCAGTTCTTC.

This clonotype came up many times. V usage is TRBV5-1 and J usage is TRBJ1-2; 7 positions agree with TRBD1. Germline V gives CDR1 SGHRS, CDR2 YFSETQ. The CDR3 has 13 amino acids. V was pared by 4 bases and J by 3 bases, with 3 bases of the junction left unmatched. The CDR3: CASSIGTDYGYTF. CDR3 nucleotides: TGCGCCAGCAGCATCGGGACAGACTATGGCTACACCTTC.

This clonotype has ten or more counts. The rearrangement uses TRBV20-1 and TRBJ2-7; TRBD2 matches 10 bases. The germline V gene has CDR1 DFQATT and CDR2 SNEGSKA (reference sequence). The CDR3 contains 14 residues. V dropped 0 bases and J dropped 5; count of bases not matched to a gene: 4. Here the CDR3 reads CSAREGSGRDEQYF. The CDR3, as DNA: TGCAGTGCTAGAGAGGGCAGCGGGAGGGACGAGCAGTACTTC.

The sample holds a few counts of this clonotype. The chain links TRBV4-2 to TRBJ2-1, with 12 positions matching TRBD2. J was trimmed by 5 bases and V by 0 bases; bases with no gene match: 5. This CDR3 spans 17 amino acids. From germline, CDR1 is LGHNA and CDR2 YNFKEQ. The CDR3 protein is CASSQDSTSGSHNEQFF. CDR3 in DNA: TGTGCCAGCAGCCAAGATTCGACTAGCGGGAGCCACAATGAGCAGTTCTTC.

The chain carries TRBV10-3 and TRBJ2-7; the D call may be TRBD1 or TRBD2 (5 bases each). The germline V and J ends were trimmed by 3 bases and 1 base, with 10 bases remaining between them. The CDR3 loop spans 14 amino acids. CDR1 is ENHRY and CDR2 is SYGVKD in the germline V gene. The CDR3 protein is CAISDPGRSYEQYF. Here the CDR3 DNA reads TGTGCCATCAGTGATCCGGGGCGATCCTACGAGCAGTACTTC.

This clonotype has ten or more counts. The gene calls are TRBV12-3 or TRBV12-4 and TRBJ1-6; D not certain. Between the trimmed V and J ends, which lost 5 bases and 13 bases, there was a span of 3 bases. The CDR3 extends over 9 amino acids. The CDR3 region has the DNA TGTGCCAGCAGTCCCCCCCTCCACTTT. Residues: CASSPPLHF.

This clonotype was seen only once. DNA of the CDR3: TGTGCCAGCAGCCAAGACTGGCAAGAGCGCAATGAGCAGTTCTTC. Translation: CASSQDWQERNEQFF. This chain uses TRBV4-2 with TRBJ2-1; D not resolved. CDR1 is LGHNA, CDR2 YNFKEQ, per germline. Trimming removed 0 bases from V and 6 bases from J, with 12 bases in between. This CDR3 is 15 amino acids long.

The rearrangement joins TRBV12-3 or TRBV12-4 to TRBJ2-1; the match to TRBD2 covers 8 bases. Trimming cost V 4 bases and J 3 bases; bases outside gene matches: 14. This CDR3 has 18 amino acids. CDR3 amino acids: CASSSLGRSGRLYNEQFF. The DNA for the CDR3 is TGTGCCAGCAGTTCCCTAGGTAGGAGCGGGAGACTCTACAATGAGCAGTTCTTC.

In this sample, this clonotype is medium-sized. The rearrangement links TRBV7-2 to TRBJ2-3; D might be TRBD2 (5 bases). V was clipped by 2 bases and J by 8 bases, with 14 bases between them. Germline CDR1 SGHTA, CDR2 FQGNSA. This CDR3 has 14 residues. Here the CDR3 DNA reads TGTGCCAGCAGCTTATCCCGGCCCGAGGGTACGCAGTATTTT. Protein product: CASSLSRPEGTQYF.